This T cell receptor (beta chain) was documented in a study of T-cell memory formation after mild COVID-19. Study-wide context: TCR clusters showed largely donor specificity. Study conclusions and caveats: Researchers found some responding clones in pre-infection memory, a sign that cross-reactive memory joined.

Employing constant-segment primers, 5'RACE generated TCR alpha and TCR beta cDNA libraries bearing sample barcodes and UMIs. TCRdb recomputed calls from the 5' RACE reads with MiXCR, one row per CDR3 protein. Here the sample spans some 190,000 distinct CDR3 sequences, around 19% being singletons. With 5 bases removed from V and 0 bases from J, the gap between germline ends came to 13 bases. The CDR3 totals 15 residues. Germline-derived CDR1 and CDR2 are DFQATT and SNEGSKA (reference sequence). Of note for this clonotype: Its antigen remains unidentified.

The sequence was obtained from an adult woman who had mild COVID-19 (a few samples of this study predate the infection). Cell type and time point are not known. The chain is built from TRBV20-1 and TRBJ2-2; unclear D gene. The sequencing sample was made of PBMCs or a T cell subset sorted from them (not recorded which). The CDR3 spells CSAEAREPNTGELFF. CDR3 sequence (DNA): TGCAGTGCTGAGGCTAGAGAGCCGAACACCGGGGAGCTGTTTTTT.